A single sample is the source of the 22 T cell receptor beta chains below, sequenced in a study of shared clonotypes between healthy human individuals. The table came from immunoSEQ multiplex PCR; TCRdb's copy has only in-frame clones and leaves some out. The sample yields 2,500,000 or so clones, about nine tenths seen once. What was sequenced was naive CD4+ T cells from PBMCs. Subset reported: CD45RA+ positively selected. The receptors stem from a man aged 18 to 29 in good health. Some clones in this sample may be carry-over from other donors' samples.

The chain is built from TRBV7-8 and TRBJ2-2; a possible D gene is TRBD2 (5 bases). Germline V gives CDR1 SGHVS, CDR2 FQNEAQ. The CDR3 sequence is 15 residues long. Trimming cost V 0 bases and J 3 bases, with 8 bases left between them. The CDR3 region is CASSLAYGDTGELFF. DNA for the CDR3: TGTGCCAGCAGCTTAGCATACGGGGACACCGGGGAGCTGTTTTTT.

The gene calls are TRBV30 and TRBJ1-5, with D possibly TRBD1 on 5 matching bases. Trimming cost V 2 bases and J 5 bases, with 10 bases left between them. The germline CDR1 and CDR2 sequences are GTSNPN and SVGIG (reference sequence). CDR3 length equals 13 residues. Here the CDR3 reads CAWSTLGDQPQHF. The CDR3 DNA sequence: TGTGCCTGGAGTACGCTAGGGGATCAGCCCCAGCATTTT.

The chain joins TRBV19 to TRBJ1-5; perhaps TRBD1 as D (6 bases). Germline loops: CDR1 LNHDA, CDR2 SQIVND (reference sequence). The CDR3 spans 15 residues. Trimming stripped 0 bases from V and 6 bases from J, with 12 bases between. The CDR3 loop is CASSIDGTRSQPQHF. CDR3 nucleotide sequence: TGTGCCAGTAGTATAGATGGGACAAGAAGTCAGCCCCAGCATTTT.

The chain links TRBV7-2 to TRBJ2-5; 7 bases match TRBD2. Trimming at V came to 5 bases and at J to 4 bases, leaving 10 bases not matched to a gene. Germline lookup yields CDR1 SGHTA and CDR2 FQGNSA. This CDR3 region has 15 residues. CDR3: CASSPLAGEVETQYF. As DNA, the CDR3 is TGTGCCAGCAGCCCCCTGGCGGGAGAGGTAGAGACCCAGTACTTC.

The CDR3 loop reads CASSLIGGNEKLFF. CDR3 bases: TGCGCCAGCAGCTTGATCGGGGGTAATGAAAAACTGTTTTTT. The rearrangement links TRBV5-1 to TRBJ1-4; maybe TRBD1 (5 bases). CDR1 is SGHRS, CDR2 YFSETQ, per germline. This CDR3 comprises 14 residues. V lost 1 base, J lost 4 bases, and 8 bases lay in between. The full variable domain, its missing parts supplied by reference TRBV5-1 and TRBJ1-4, is KAGVTQTPRYLIKTRGQQVTLSCSPISGHRSVSWYQQTPGQGLQFLFEYFSETQRNKGNFPGRFSGRQFSNSRSEMNVSTLELGDSALYLCASSLIGGNEKLFFGSGTQLSVL.

This clone appeared a few times. The chain is built from TRBV5-1 and TRBJ1-3, with D unresolved. Germline values: CDR1 SGHRS, CDR2 YFSETQ. This CDR3 has 12 amino acids. V was trimmed by 4 bases and J by 7 bases, leaving 9 bases between them. DNA for the CDR3: TGCGCCAGCAGCGGCCCCCACAACACCATATATTTT. This codes for CASSGPHNTIYF.

The chain couples TRBV5-4 to TRBJ2-1; perhaps TRBD1 as D (6 bases). V shed 0 bases and J shed 1 base, with 8 bases lying between them. CDR1 is SGHNT, CDR2 YYREEE, per germline (reference sequence). The CDR3 is 15 amino acids. CDR3 region: CASSLATGSYNEQFF. CDR3 in DNA: TGTGCCAGCAGCTTGGCCACAGGGTCCTACAATGAGCAGTTCTTC. Drawing the rest from reference TRBV5-4 and TRBJ2-1, the complete variable domain is ETGVTQSPTHLIKTRGQQVTLRCSSQSGHNTVSWYQQALGQGPQFIFQYYREEENGRGNFPPRFSGLQFPNYSSELNVNALELDDSALYLCASSLATGSYNEQFFGPGTRLTVL.

The chain links TRBV5-8 to TRBJ1-2; possible D gene TRBD1, 5 bases. V lost 6 bases to trimming and J lost 5 bases, with 14 bases between them. The germline gives CDR1 SGHTS, CDR2 YDEGEE. The CDR3 has 13 residues. CDR3 bases: TGTGCCAGCATCATTGACAGATCTTATGGCTACACCTTC. Translation gives CASIIDRSYGYTF. Full variable domain (outside the CDR3, taken from reference TRBV5-8 and TRBJ1-2): EAGVTQSPTHLIKTRGQQATLRCSPISGHTSVYWYQQALGLGLQFLLWYDEGEERNRGNFPPRFSGRQFPNYSSELNVNALELEDSALYLCASIIDRSYGYTFGSGTRLTVV.

V gene TRBV28 combines with J gene TRBJ2-7; 7 positions agree with TRBD2. V was pared by 6 bases and J by 3 bases, with 8 bases of the junction left unmatched. Germline V lookup: CDR1 MDHEN, CDR2 SYDVKM. The CDR3 is made up of 14 amino acids. In DNA, the CDR3 is TGTGCCAGCAGGGCTGGGGCGGGAGTCTACGAGCAGTACTTC. This encodes CASRAGAGVYEQYF.

The V and J genes are TRBV29-1 and TRBJ1-1; 7 bases are a match to TRBD1. V lost 7 bases to trimming and J lost 0 bases; unmatched junction nucleotides: 8. CDR1 is SQVTM and CDR2 is ANQGSEA in the germline V gene. The CDR3 has 14 amino acids. CDR3 bases: TGCAGCGCCGACAGGGCCGCTATGAACACTGAAGCTTTCTTT. It codes for CSADRAAMNTEAFF.

CDR3 protein: CASSDRTGPGNTIYF. The CDR3 nucleotides read TGTGCCAGCAGCGACCGGACAGGCCCTGGAAACACCATATATTTT. The V and J genes are TRBV2 and TRBJ1-3; TRBD1 matches 7 bases. The ends lost 6 bases at V and 2 bases at J; junction bases unmatched: 7. Germline V gene lookup returns CDR1 SNHLY and CDR2 FYNNEI. The CDR3 consists of 15 residues.

The chain has TRBV5-1 and TRBJ2-5; D may be TRBD1 (5 bases). The CDR3 spans 16 residues. Between the trimmed V and J ends, which lost 0 bases and 7 bases, there was a span of 19 bases. CDR1 SGHRS and CDR2 YFSETQ come from the germline V gene. Written as DNA, the CDR3 is TGCGCCAGCAGCTTGGTGGTAGGAGCGCAGGGTGGGACCCAGTACTTC. Its protein is CASSLVVGAQGGTQYF. Based on the CDR3 plus reference TRBV5-1 and TRBJ2-5, the full variable domain is KAGVTQTPRYLIKTRGQQVTLSCSPISGHRSVSWYQQTPGQGLQFLFEYFSETQRNKGNFPGRFSGRQFSNSRSEMNVSTLELGDSALYLCASSLVVGAQGGTQYFGPGTRLLVL.

This clone has a single count. The chain joins TRBV5-1 to TRBJ2-5; D uncertain. Germline V CDR1 and CDR2: SGHRS, YFSETQ. The V gene lost 2 bases and the J gene lost 5 bases, with 13 bases spanning the gap. The CDR3 has 14 amino acids. The CDR3: CASSFFGVGETQYF. The CDR3 nucleotides are TGCGCCAGCAGCTTTTTCGGCGTCGGGGAGACCCAGTACTTC.

The chain couples TRBV2 to TRBJ2-3; 7 bases align to TRBD2. The CDR3 runs to 16 residues. V gave up 0 bases and J gave up 2 bases; unmatched junction bases: 5. The V gene's germline CDR1 is SNHLY and CDR2 FYNNEI. CDR3 nucleotide sequence: TGTGCCAGCAGTGAAGCGAGGCTAGCGGACACAGATACGCAGTATTTT. Encoded protein: CASSEARLADTDTQYF.

The rearrangement uses TRBV7-2 and TRBJ2-3; no clear D gene. Germline V CDR1 and CDR2: SGHTA, FQGNSA. V was cut by 1 base and J by 6 bases, with 5 bases left in between. The CDR3 is 12 amino acids. CDR3 protein: CASSLVKDTQYF. The CDR3 DNA is TGTGCCAGCAGCTTAGTGAAGGATACGCAGTATTTT.

The chain couples TRBV30 to TRBJ1-6; D is uncertain. The ends were cut back, 4 bases at V and 10 bases at J, with 14 bases in the middle. The CDR3 loop spans 13 amino acids. Germline V lookup: CDR1 GTSNPN, CDR2 SVGIG (reference sequence). The CDR3 is CAWTLAAGSPLHF. CDR3 DNA: TGTGCCTGGACTCTGGCCGCGGGGTCACCCCTCCACTTT. The full variable domain, in which reference TRBV30 and TRBJ1-6 provide the parts outside the CDR3, is SQTIHQWPATLVQPVGSPLSLECTVEGTSNPNLYWYRQAAGRGLQLLFYSVGIGQISSEVPQNLSASRPQDRQFILSSKKLLLSDSGFYLCAWTLAAGSPLHFGNGTRLTVT.

V is TRBV4-1 and J is TRBJ2-1; 11 nucleotides agree with TRBD2. CDR1 is MGHRA and CDR2 is YSYEKL in the germline V gene. The CDR3 has 14 residues. Losses at the gene ends were 6 bases for V and 4 bases for J; bases not matched to a gene: 2. CDR3 in DNA: TGCGCCAGCAGGATAGCGGGAGGGTACAATGAGCAGTTCTTC. The encoded protein is CASRIAGGYNEQFF.

The chain couples TRBV6-5 to TRBJ1-2; the match to TRBD1 covers 7 bases. CDR3 size: 15 residues. In germline, CDR1 is MNHEY, CDR2 SVGAGI. V dropped 2 bases and J dropped 8; count of bases not matched to a gene: 11. CDR3: CASSYNTGEAEGYTF. CDR3 bases: TGTGCCAGCAGTTACAATACAGGGGAAGCGGAAGGCTACACCTTC.

J is TRBJ1-5 and V is TRBV11-3; D is unclear. Trimming stripped 7 bases from V and 0 bases from J, with 16 bases between. CDR3 length: 16 residues. The germline gives CDR1 SGHNT, CDR2 YENEEA. The CDR3 region is CASTIAWANSNQPQHF. CDR3 sequence (DNA): TGTGCCAGCACCATCGCGTGGGCGAATAGCAATCAGCCCCAGCATTTT.

The CDR3 spells CAISRTTPGDHEQFF. CDR3 nucleotides: TGTGCCATCAGTAGGACGACCCCGGGCGACCATGAGCAGTTCTTC. The gene calls are TRBV10-3 and TRBJ2-1; D is ambiguous. Trimming pared 5 bases from V and 8 bases from J, leaving 19 bases between. Germline assignment: CDR1 ENHRY and CDR2 SYGVKD. This CDR3 comprises 15 residues.

The genes are TRBV28 and TRBJ2-7; no firm D call. The CDR3 sequence is 12 residues long. V was cut by 5 bases and J by 5 bases, with 10 bases left in between. In germline, CDR1 is MDHEN, CDR2 SYDVKM. CDR3 loop: CASSRHLHEQYF. DNA of the CDR3: TGTGCCAGCAGTCGACACCTGCACGAGCAGTACTTC.

The V gene is TRBV28, the J gene TRBJ2-5; D is uncertain. V was shortened by 3 bases and J by 5 bases, with 22 bases between the two germline ends. This CDR3 has 17 amino acids. Germline CDR1 MDHEN, CDR2 SYDVKM. In nucleotides, the CDR3 is TGTGCCAGCAGTTTGGGGAAGTGGCAGGCCAAGAGGGAGACCCAGTACTTC. This sequence encodes CASSLGKWQAKRETQYF.